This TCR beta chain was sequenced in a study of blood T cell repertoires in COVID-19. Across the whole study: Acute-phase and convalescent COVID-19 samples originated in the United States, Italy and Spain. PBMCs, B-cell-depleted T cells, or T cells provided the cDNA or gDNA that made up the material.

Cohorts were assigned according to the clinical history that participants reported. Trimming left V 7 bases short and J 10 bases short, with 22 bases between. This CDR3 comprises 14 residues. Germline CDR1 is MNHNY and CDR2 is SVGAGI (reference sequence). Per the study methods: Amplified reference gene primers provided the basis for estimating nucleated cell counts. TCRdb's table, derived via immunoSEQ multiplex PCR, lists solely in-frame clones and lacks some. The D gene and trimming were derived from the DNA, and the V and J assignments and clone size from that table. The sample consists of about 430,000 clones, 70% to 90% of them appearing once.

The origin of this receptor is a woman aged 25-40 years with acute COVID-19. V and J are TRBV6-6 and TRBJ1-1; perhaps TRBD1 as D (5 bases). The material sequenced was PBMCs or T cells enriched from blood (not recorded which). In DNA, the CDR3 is TGTGCCAGCACCCCCGGGGGAGGATTGGGCGTAGCTTTCTTT. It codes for CASTPGGGLGVAFF.